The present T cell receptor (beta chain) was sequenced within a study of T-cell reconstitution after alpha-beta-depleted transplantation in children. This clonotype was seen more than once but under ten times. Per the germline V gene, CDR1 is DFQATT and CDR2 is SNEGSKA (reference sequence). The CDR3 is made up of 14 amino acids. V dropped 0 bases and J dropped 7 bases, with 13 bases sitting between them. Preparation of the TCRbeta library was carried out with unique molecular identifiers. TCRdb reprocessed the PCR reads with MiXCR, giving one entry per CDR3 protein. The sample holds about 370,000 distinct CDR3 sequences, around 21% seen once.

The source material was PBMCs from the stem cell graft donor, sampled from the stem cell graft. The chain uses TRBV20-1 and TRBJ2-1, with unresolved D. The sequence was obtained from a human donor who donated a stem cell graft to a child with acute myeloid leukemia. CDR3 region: CSARDPGVLNEQFF. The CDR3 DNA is TGCAGTGCTAGAGACCCTGGTGTTTTGAATGAGCAGTTCTTC.